This TCR beta chain stems from a study of T cell responses to AZD1222 COVID-19 vaccine. Study-wide points: Repertoires in all cases were sampled only once the peak T cell response had passed. After two AZD1222 doses, spike-specific TCR breadth and depth rose versus day 0. Targets within unmutated variant regions were reportedly found for nearly half of spike-specific TCRs.

As for this clone: As yet, its antigen is unknown.

This CDR3 spans 18 amino acids. Per germline, CDR1 MNHEY and CDR2 SVGEGT. Trimming took off 2 bases at V and 5 bases at J, with 21 bases between the two ends. This table comes from immunoSEQ multiplex PCR, and its TCRdb copy is limited to in-frame clones, with some not included. The sample gives about 190,000 clones, 87% of which show up once; 2.5% to 3% is in the top ten. V usage is TRBV6-2 or TRBV6-3 and J usage is TRBJ2-2; the D gene is possibly TRBD1 (5 bases). This clonotype was obtained from an adult in good health. Specimen: peripheral blood, collected on day 0 of MenACWY control vaccination. CDR3 region: CASSYTKSTDLKTGELFF. The CDR3 DNA follows: TGTGCCAGCAGTTACACTAAATCGACAGATTTGAAGACCGGGGAGCTGTTTTTT.